This T cell receptor beta chain derives from a study of vaccination and CD4 T cells after COVID-19 (dated by TCRdb to between 2021 and 2022). Study-wide context: SARS-CoV-2 positivity had been established in the convalescent patients by nasal swab PCR, and mild disease was recorded in roughly 10 of these patients and severe disease in one. The spike-specific CD4+ TCR repertoire was compared before and after mRNA vaccination in about nine COVID-19 convalescent patients and a handful of infection-naive healthy vaccine recipients. Post-vaccine blood samples were taken a median of around 77 days after the second vaccine dose, with a range of about 13 to 250 days. The convalescent cohort comprised six males and four females, including two Hispanic individuals, seven Caucasians, two Asians and one multiracial person. As controls, cultures received a CEFX viral epitope pool (the positive control), an HIV-1 Nef peptide pool (the negative control), or no peptide at all. The cultures were stimulated with overlapping spike peptide pools from SARS-CoV-2 and from the common cold coronaviruses HCoV-NL63, HCoV-OC43 and HCoV-229E. Participants received two doses of either the Pfizer-BioNTech BNT162b2 vaccine (n=8) or the Moderna mRNA-1273 vaccine (n=2). Post-COVID blood samples from convalescent patients were collected a median of approximately 100 days after diagnosis, with a range of 35 to 161 days. The investigation overall reported the following: In convalescent patients, nearly all vaccine-specific clones (304 of 307) were found to be mono-reactive for SARS-CoV-2 spike rather than cross-reactive with common cold coronaviruses. The median count of SARS-CoV-2-reactive clonotypes went up from approximately 20 after infection to a few dozen after vaccination, although the change was not significant. In convalescent patients, a median roughly 86% of post-vaccine SARS-CoV-2-reactive clones were detected only after vaccination, suggesting vaccine-specific priming. Relatively few convalescent patients were included in the study, and early timepoints after natural infection were not analyzed.

The treatment or condition label, as the study defines it: approximately 9-day PBMC culture with coronavirus spike peptide pools or control peptides (ViraFEST assay). The study used the ViraFEST assay, which expanded antigen-specific T cells with peptide pools and then identified expanded clonotypes by TCR sequencing. The convalescent patients' positive SARS-CoV-2 PCR tests were from March to December 2020, which was before the Alpha, Beta and Delta variants emerged in the United States. PBMCs were cultured at 1.5 million to 2.5 million per well in IMDM supplemented with 5% human AB serum and about 10 IU/ml IL-2, with 10 ug/ml peptide pools added. Half of the culture medium was replaced with fresh IL-2-containing medium on days 3 and 7. CD4+ T cells were isolated after approximately ten days of culture through negative selection using the EasySep CD4+ T cell isolation kit. Ficoll-Paque Plus gradient centrifugation was used to isolate PBMCs from whole blood, and the isolated PBMCs were then either used fresh or cryopreserved at -140C. Each culture condition was generally run in triplicate wells.

Preparation of the library involved PCR. TCR sequencing of DNA from cultured CD4+ T cells used the Oncomine TCR Beta short-read assay at the Johns Hopkins FTIC core. The QIAamp micro DNA kit was used to extract genomic DNA from the cultured CD4+ T cells. Oncomine TCR Beta libraries from cultured CD4+ T cells were pooled with unique dual indexes and sequenced on an Illumina iSeq 100. The paper's data handling went like this. Non-productive sequences were removed, and CDR3s that did not start with C, did not end with F or W, or were shorter than 7 amino acids were discarded. Antigen-specific clonotypes were identified using the MANAFEST web application through comparison of peptide-stimulated wells with reference and other culture wells. To be called positive, a clone needed an FDR below 0.05, an odds ratio above 5, and a productive frequency above 0.1% in at least two of three replicate wells. A clonotype was classed as cross-reactive if the clonotype showed significant expansion both in SARS-CoV-2 spike wells and in at least one common cold coronavirus spike condition. Levenshtein distances (stringdist) and unrooted phylogenetic trees (ape) in R version 3.6.1 were used to assess CDR3 homology. TCRdb trimmed public reads at Q25 via fastp, called clones via MiXCR and kept in-frame beta chains. A single entry per CDR3 protein holds the most common genes and DNA from its merged rows. The V and J calls shown here were made by TCRdb, not taken from the authors' results. The sample table lists about 9,700 distinct CDR3 sequences, roughly 70% of them with a count of one. The ten biggest clones cover 37% of the sample.

CDR1 and CDR2 are read off the germline V gene (reference sequence) as WNHNN and SYGVQD. The germline V and J ends show losses of 3 bases and 2 bases respectively, and no gene match explains 3 bases of the junction. Measured from the cysteine to the phenylalanine, the CDR3 is 15 residues long. The CDR3 DNA has 45 bases and is translated from base 1. With respect to this clonotype: Its antigen is unknown. Per-base qualities were not stored, and no clone one base away is much larger.

The sequenced material came from CD4+ T cells from blood, cultured in vitro. The TCR was taken from a human donor who had recovered from COVID-19. The rearrangement combines TRBV10-1 with TRBJ2-7; 11 middle bases align to TRBD2. At the DNA level, the sequence is TGCGCCAGCAGTGAAGGACTAGCGGGCCCCTACGAGCAGTACTTC. Translated, it reads CASSEGLAGPYEQYF.